This passage covers 29 T cell receptor beta chains from one sample sequenced in a study of blood T cell repertoires in COVID-19. Method: immunoSEQ multiplex PCR; TCRdb's copy keeps in-frame clones and lacks some. The table lists 150,000 to 180,000 clones, roughly 78% of them singletons. What was sequenced was peripheral blood. Source of these receptors: a man of 80 years or more with acute or convalescent COVID-19.

V is TRBV9 and J is TRBJ2-1, with D hard to call. In germline, CDR1 is SGDLS, CDR2 YYNGEE. Between the trimmed V and J ends, which lost 4 bases and 4 bases, there was a span of 6 bases. The CDR3 covers 12 residues. CDR3 in amino acids: CASSPRYNEQFF. The CDR3 DNA is TGTGCCAGCAGCCCGCGTTACAATGAGCAGTTCTTC.

The chain is built from TRBV9 and TRBJ2-3; tentative D call: TRBD2 (5 bases). CDR1 is SGDLS, CDR2 YYNGEE, per germline. This CDR3 is built from 15 residues. V dropped 4 bases and J dropped 1 base, with 13 bases sitting between them. The CDR3 loop is CASSPPGSRTDTQYF. The DNA of the CDR3 is TGTGCCAGCAGCCCCCCGGGGTCTCGCACAGATACGCAGTATTTT.

Points on this clone: The junction departs from the called germline gene at one end, perhaps through a read error. The rearrangement joins TRBV5-8 to TRBJ1-3; weak D call: TRBD1 (5 bases). This CDR3 spans 15 amino acids. CDR1 and CDR2 (germline): SGHTS, YDEGEE. CDR3 loop: CASSLDGGSGNTIYF. The CDR3 DNA follows: TGTGCCAGCAGTTTGGACGGGGGCTCTGGAAACACCATATATTTT.

The genes are TRBV29-1 and TRBJ1-1; D uncertain. Trimming pared 5 bases from V and 7 bases from J, leaving 17 bases between. The CDR3 consists of 13 residues. From germline, CDR1 is SQVTM and CDR2 ANQGSEA. The CDR3 sequence is CSVSLGHGVEAFF. The CDR3 DNA sequence: TGCAGCGTTTCGCTAGGCCACGGTGTTGAAGCTTTCTTT. The full variable domain, with the rest looked up from reference TRBV29-1 and TRBJ1-1, is SAVISQKPSRDICQRGTSLTIQCQVDSQVTMMFWYRQQPGQSLTLIATANQGSEATYESGFVIDKFPISRPNLTFSTLTVSNMSPEDSSIYLCSVSLGHGVEAFFGQGTRLTVV.

The chain is built from TRBV5-1 and TRBJ1-1; TRBD1 aligns across 8 bases. Per germline, CDR1 SGHRS and CDR2 YFSETQ. The length of the CDR3 is 14 residues. V dropped 2 bases and J dropped 11; count of bases not matched to a gene: 11. The CDR3 bases are TGCGCCAGCAGCTTTGGGAATCGACAGGGGTGGGCTTTCTTT. This encodes CASSFGNRQGWAFF.

The chain couples TRBV30 to TRBJ2-1; D is uncertain. V shed 5 bases and J shed 9 bases, with 17 bases lying between them. The CDR3 totals 13 residues. Germline CDR1 GTSNPN, CDR2 SVGIG (reference sequence). The CDR3 DNA is TGTGCCTGGTGTCCGGGTAGCCCCAGTGAGCAGTTCTTC. Amino acids: CAWCPGSPSEQFF. Looking up the rest from reference TRBV30 and TRBJ2-1 gives the full variable domain: SQTIHQWPATLVQPVGSPLSLECTVEGTSNPNLYWYRQAAGRGLQLLFYSVGIGQISSEVPQNLSASRPQDRQFILSSKKLLLSDSGFYLCAWCPGSPSEQFFGPGTRLTVL.

Only one count was recorded for this clone. J is TRBJ1-3 and V is TRBV7-2; D remains ambiguous. V shed 1 base and J shed 0 bases, with 7 bases lying between them. This CDR3 has 15 residues. The germline CDR1 and CDR2 sequences are SGHTA and FQGNSA. CDR3 DNA sequence: TGTGCCAGCAGCTTAGACGGGAGCTCTGGAAACACCATATATTTT. This translates into CASSLDGSSGNTIYF.

CDR3 region: CASSPQGLTMQEQFF. In DNA form, the CDR3 reads TGTGCCAGTAGTCCGCAGGGGCTCACCATGCAGGAGCAGTTCTTC. The chain has TRBV19 and TRBJ2-1; the D gene is possibly TRBD1 (6 bases). The CDR3 contains 15 residues. V gave up 5 bases and J gave up 10 bases, with 21 bases separating them. CDR1 and CDR2 (germline): LNHDA, SQIVND (reference sequence).

The V gene is TRBV4-2, the J gene TRBJ2-5; TRBD2 is a possible D gene (6 bases). Trimming removed 0 bases from V and 5 bases from J, with 13 bases in between. Germline CDR1 reads LGHNA; CDR2 reads YNFKEQ. This CDR3 comprises 15 residues. CDR3 DNA: TGTGCCAGCAGCCAAGATACGTGGGGGGAGGAGACCCAGTACTTC. The encoded protein is CASSQDTWGEETQYF.

This sequence joins TRBV5-4 and TRBJ1-5; TRBD1 agrees at 7 bases. J gave up 6 bases and V 4 bases, and 4 bases lay outside the gene matches. The CDR3 length is 13 residues. Germline V gives CDR1 SGHNT, CDR2 YYREEE (reference sequence). CDR3 DNA: TGTGCCAGCAGCCTCGACAGGGCTCAGCCCCAGCATTTT. Its protein is CASSLDRAQPQHF.

The J gene is TRBJ2-2, the V gene TRBV7-3; TRBD2 matches at 9 bases. Germline CDR1 reads SGHTA; CDR2 reads FQGTGA. The CDR3 covers 15 residues. With 4 bases clipped from V and 6 bases from J, the junction kept 6 bases outside the gene matches. The DNA of the CDR3 is TGTGCCAGCAGCTCACCGGGACTAGCTCCCGGGGAGCTGTTTTTT. It translates to CASSSPGLAPGELFF.

The chain links TRBV7-2 to TRBJ1-3; 8 bases fit TRBD1. Trimming took 6 bases from V and 2 from J; bases not matched to a gene: 3. Germline CDR1 is SGHTA and CDR2 is FQGNSA. The CDR3 consists of 14 residues. The CDR3 reads CASRRTGTGNTIYF. The CDR3 region has the DNA TGTGCCAGCAGAAGGACAGGGACTGGAAACACCATATATTTT.

J is TRBJ2-5 and V is TRBV5-1; 7 bases align to TRBD2. The germline gives CDR1 SGHRS, CDR2 YFSETQ. Trimming took 5 bases from V and 2 from J; bases not matched to a gene: 6. The CDR3 is 14 amino acids. The CDR3 nucleotides are TGCGCCAGCAGTACTGGGGGGGGACAAGAGACCCAGTACTTC. It encodes CASSTGGGQETQYF.

The chain uses TRBV6-1 and TRBJ1-1; D not resolved. Trimming stripped 2 bases from V and 1 base from J, with 20 bases between. CDR1 and CDR2 from the germline V gene are MNHNS and SASEGT. CDR3 length: 18 amino acids. The CDR3 DNA follows: TGTGCCAGCAGTGAAAGCGGTTTCGGAATAGGGTCGAACACTGAAGCTTTCTTT. It encodes CASSESGFGIGSNTEAFF.

The gene calls are TRBV19 and TRBJ2-1; D is perhaps TRBD2 (5 bases). CDR3 length: 16 amino acids. The V end was cut by 5 bases, the J end by 0 bases, with 14 bases between. CDR1 LNHDA and CDR2 SQIVND come from the germline V gene (reference sequence). CDR3 residues: CASSLPPGSSYNEQFF. The CDR3 nucleotides read TGTGCCAGTAGTCTCCCCCCGGGGAGCTCCTACAATGAGCAGTTCTTC.

CDR3 loop: CASSLDKDYGYTF. DNA for the CDR3: TGTGCCAGCTCCCTCGACAAGGACTATGGCTACACCTTC. The genes are TRBV18 and TRBJ1-2; unclear D gene. Germline V CDR1 and CDR2: KGHSH, LQKENI. V lost 6 bases and J lost 3, with 11 bases in between. The CDR3 totals 13 residues.

The V gene is TRBV24-1, the J gene TRBJ2-2; TRBD1 matches at 7 bases. J lost 1 base, V lost 4 bases, and 8 bases had no gene match. The germline CDR1 and CDR2 sequences are KGHDR and SFDVKD. This CDR3 has 17 residues. The CDR3 here is CATSDQQGWGNTGELFF. CDR3 sequence (DNA): TGTGCCACCAGTGACCAACAGGGGTGGGGGAACACCGGGGAGCTGTTTTTT.

This sequence joins TRBV6-5 and TRBJ2-6, with TRBD1 matching 7 bases. Germline V gene data show CDR1 as MNHEY and CDR2 as SVGAGI. CDR3 length: 15 residues. V lost 6 bases and J lost 2; bases outside the gene matches: 4. In DNA, the CDR3 is TGTGCCAGCAGGACGACAGGGCCTGGGGCCAACGTCCTGACTTTC. It is translated as CASRTTGPGANVLTF.

J is TRBJ2-7 and V is TRBV5-6; 9 nucleotides align to TRBD1. This CDR3 contains 15 residues. V was pared by 4 bases and J by 3 bases, with 8 bases of the junction left unmatched. Germline CDR1 and CDR2: SGHDT and YYEEEE. The DNA of the CDR3 is TGTGCCAGCAGCCGAATCCAGGACAGGGGCTACGAGCAGTACTTC. Its translation: CASSRIQDRGYEQYF.

This clone appeared once. The rearrangement joins TRBV7-8 to TRBJ1-5, with a weak D call TRBD1 (6 bases). Germline-derived CDR1 and CDR2 are SGHVS and FQNEAQ. This CDR3 has 15 amino acids. V gave up 2 bases and J gave up 2 bases, with 10 bases separating them. The CDR3 is CASSLYRDGNQPQHF. CDR3 DNA sequence: TGTGCCAGCAGCTTATACAGGGACGGCAATCAGCCCCAGCATTTT. The full variable domain, with the rest looked up from reference TRBV7-8 and TRBJ1-5, is GAGVSQSPRYKVAKRGQDVALRCDPISGHVSLFWYQQALGQGPEFLTYFQNEAQLDKSGLPSDRFFAERPEGSVSTLKIQRTQQEDSAVYLCASSLYRDGNQPQHFGDGTRLSIL.

The gene calls are TRBV5-6 and TRBJ1-2; no reliable D call. Germline V gene lookup returns CDR1 SGHDT and CDR2 YYEEEE. This CDR3 has 14 residues. Trimming removed 4 bases at V and 7 bases at J, with 17 bases between. The CDR3 spells CASSGGRRAGGYTF. CDR3 nucleotide sequence: TGTGCCAGCAGCGGCGGTCGGCGGGCAGGTGGCTACACCTTC.

The rearrangement links TRBV27 to TRBJ1-2; 10 bases match TRBD1. The V and J ends lost 7 bases and 4 bases, in that order; junction bases with no gene match: 6. Germline V gene data show CDR1 as MNHEY and CDR2 as SMNVEV (reference sequence). The CDR3 has 14 residues. The CDR3: CASKDRGRSYGYTF. Written as DNA, the CDR3 is TGTGCCAGCAAAGACAGGGGGCGTAGCTATGGCTACACCTTC.

The rearrangement links TRBV19 to TRBJ1-2, with 7 bases identical to TRBD1. V gave up 6 bases and J gave up 4 bases; unmatched junction bases: 11. This CDR3 is built from 15 residues. Germline-derived CDR1 and CDR2 are LNHDA and SQIVND (reference sequence). The CDR3 protein is CASRAGTDVGYGYTF. The CDR3 nucleotides are TGTGCCAGTAGAGCCGGGACAGACGTAGGCTATGGCTACACCTTC.

As to this clone: One end of the junction is discordant with germline, which a read error may explain. The rearrangement links TRBV11-2 to TRBJ2-5; TRBD2 is a possible D gene (5 bases). Germline V gene sequence: CDR1 SGHAT, CDR2 FQNNGV. This CDR3 spans 11 amino acids. CDR3 sequence reads: CASSFGETQYF. CDR3 DNA: TGTGCCAGCAGCTTTGGGGAGACTCAGTACTTC.

In this sample, this clone turned up a few times. The V call is TRBV5-1, the J call TRBJ2-1, with 12 bases that match TRBD1. The germline V gene encodes CDR1 SGHRS and CDR2 YFSETQ. V was pared by 7 bases and J by 10 bases, with 12 bases of the junction left unmatched. The CDR3 is 15 amino acids. CDR3 bases: TGCGCCAGCGGGAAGGGACAGGGGGCGCCCCAGGAGCAGTTCTTC. This gives the protein CASGKGQGAPQEQFF.

The chain joins TRBV24-1 to TRBJ1-2, with D uncertain. From germline, CDR1 is KGHDR and CDR2 SFDVKD. This CDR3 spans 12 amino acids. Trimming removed 3 bases at V and 7 bases at J, with 8 bases between. The CDR3 coding sequence is TGTGCCACCAGTGATGGACTATCTGGCTACACCTTC. This encodes CATSDGLSGYTF.

The V gene is TRBV6-2 or TRBV6-3, the J gene TRBJ1-2, with TRBD1 matching over 8 bases. With V trimmed by 5 bases and J by 4 bases, 3 bases remained unmatched. Germline CDR1 MNHEY, CDR2 SVGEGT. The CDR3 runs 13 residues. In DNA, the CDR3 is TGTGCCAGCAGTGAGGGACAGGTCTATGGCTACACCTTC. Its protein product is CASSEGQVYGYTF.

The chain uses TRBV7-2 and TRBJ1-1; D is possibly TRBD1 (5 bases). Germline V gives CDR1 SGHTA, CDR2 FQGNSA. The CDR3 sequence is 14 residues long. Between the trimmed V and J ends, which lost 1 base and 5 bases, there was a span of 11 bases. DNA for the CDR3: TGTGCCAGCAGCTTAGGGTTTAGGGGTACTGAAGCTTTCTTT. This gives the protein CASSLGFRGTEAFF.

This clone came up once. The V call is TRBV6-5, the J call TRBJ2-7; D might be TRBD1 (5 bases). Trimming stripped 5 bases from V and 9 bases from J, with 23 bases between. This CDR3 contains 15 residues. Germline V CDR1 and CDR2: MNHEY, SVGAGI. The CDR3 nucleotides read TGTGCCAGCAGTCCCCTGGCAGGGTTGGTAGAAGGGCAGTACTTC. Translating gives CASSPLAGLVEGQYF.